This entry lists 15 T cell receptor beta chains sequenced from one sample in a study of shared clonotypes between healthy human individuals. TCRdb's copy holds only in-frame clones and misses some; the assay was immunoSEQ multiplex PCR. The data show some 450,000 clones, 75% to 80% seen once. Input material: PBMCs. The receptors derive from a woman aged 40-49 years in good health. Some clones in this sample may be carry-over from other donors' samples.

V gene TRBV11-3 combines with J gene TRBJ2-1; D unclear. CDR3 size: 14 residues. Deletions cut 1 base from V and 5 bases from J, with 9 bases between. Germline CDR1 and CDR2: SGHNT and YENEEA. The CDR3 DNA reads TGTGCCAGCAGCTTAGTAGGCACTGACAATGAGCAGTTCTTC. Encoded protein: CASSLVGTDNEQFF. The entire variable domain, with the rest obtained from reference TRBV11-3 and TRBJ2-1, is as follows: EAGVVQSPRYKIIEKKQPVAFWCNPISGHNTLYWYLQNLGQGPELLIRYENEEAVDDSQLPKDRFSAERLKGVDSTLKIQPAELGDSAVYLCASSLVGTDNEQFFGPGTRLTVL.

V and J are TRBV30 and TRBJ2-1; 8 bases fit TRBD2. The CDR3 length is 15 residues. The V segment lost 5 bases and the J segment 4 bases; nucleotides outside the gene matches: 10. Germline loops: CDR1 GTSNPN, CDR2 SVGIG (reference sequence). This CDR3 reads CAWEPPGLGYNEQFF. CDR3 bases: TGTGCCTGGGAGCCTCCGGGACTAGGTTACAATGAGCAGTTCTTC.

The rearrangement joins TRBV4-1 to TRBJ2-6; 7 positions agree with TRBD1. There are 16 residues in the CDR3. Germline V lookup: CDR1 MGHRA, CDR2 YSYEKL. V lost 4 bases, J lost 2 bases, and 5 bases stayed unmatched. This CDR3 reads CASSLGQATGANVLTF. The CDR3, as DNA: TGCGCCAGCAGCCTAGGACAGGCGACTGGGGCCAACGTCCTGACTTTC.

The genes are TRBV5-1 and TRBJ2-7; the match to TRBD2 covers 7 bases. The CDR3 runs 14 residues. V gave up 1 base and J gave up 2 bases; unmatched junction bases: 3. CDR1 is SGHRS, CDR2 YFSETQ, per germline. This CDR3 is CASSLTSATYEQYF. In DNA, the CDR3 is TGCGCCAGCAGCTTGACTAGCGCAACCTACGAGCAGTACTTC.

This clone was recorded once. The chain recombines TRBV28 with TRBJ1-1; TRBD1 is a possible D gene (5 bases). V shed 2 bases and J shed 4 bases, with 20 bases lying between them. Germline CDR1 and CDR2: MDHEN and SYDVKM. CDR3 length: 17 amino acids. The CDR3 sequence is CASSLPLGTHGGTEAFF. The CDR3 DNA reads TGTGCCAGCAGTTTACCCCTCGGGACCCACGGGGGCACTGAAGCTTTCTTT.

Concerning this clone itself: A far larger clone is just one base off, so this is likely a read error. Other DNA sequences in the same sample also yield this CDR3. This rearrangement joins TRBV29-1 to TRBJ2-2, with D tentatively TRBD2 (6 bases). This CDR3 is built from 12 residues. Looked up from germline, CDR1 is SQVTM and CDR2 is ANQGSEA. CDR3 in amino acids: CSGRWNTGELFF. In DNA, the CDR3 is TGTAGCGGTAGGTGGAACACCGGGGAGCTGTTTTTT.

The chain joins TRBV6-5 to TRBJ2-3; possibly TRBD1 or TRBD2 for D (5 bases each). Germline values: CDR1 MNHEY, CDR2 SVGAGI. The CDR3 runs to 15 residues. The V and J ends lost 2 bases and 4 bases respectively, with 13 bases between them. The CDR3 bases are TGTGCCAGCAGTTACGCCGCAGGGAGCCCAGATACGCAGTATTTT. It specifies CASSYAAGSPDTQYF.

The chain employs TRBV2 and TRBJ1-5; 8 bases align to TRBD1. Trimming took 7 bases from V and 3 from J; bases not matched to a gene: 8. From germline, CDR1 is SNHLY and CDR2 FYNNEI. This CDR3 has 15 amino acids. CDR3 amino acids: CASTGTGVLNQPQHF. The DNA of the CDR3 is TGTGCCAGCACGGGGACAGGCGTTCTCAATCAGCCCCAGCATTTT.

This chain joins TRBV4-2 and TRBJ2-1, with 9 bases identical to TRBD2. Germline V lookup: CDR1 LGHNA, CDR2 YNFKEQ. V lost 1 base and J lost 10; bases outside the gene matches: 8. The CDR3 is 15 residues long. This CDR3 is CASSQGRGRAKEQFF. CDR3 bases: TGTGCCAGCAGCCAAGGACGCGGGAGGGCCAAGGAGCAGTTCTTC.

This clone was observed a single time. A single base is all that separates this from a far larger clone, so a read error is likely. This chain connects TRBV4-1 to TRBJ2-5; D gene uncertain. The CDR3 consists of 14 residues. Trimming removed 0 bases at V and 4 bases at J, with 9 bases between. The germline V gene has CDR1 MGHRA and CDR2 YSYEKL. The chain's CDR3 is CASSQDLVGETQYF. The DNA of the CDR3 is TGCGCCAGCAGCCAAGATCTGGTGGGAGAGACCCAGTACTTC.

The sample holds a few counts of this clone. The CDR3 sequence: CASSPTPSTDTQYF. The CDR3 DNA is TGTGCCAGCAGCCCAACACCCAGCACAGATACGCAGTATTTT. This chain joins TRBV28 and TRBJ2-3; D not certain. This CDR3 is 14 amino acids long. The V and J ends lost 6 bases and 0 bases respectively, with 10 bases between them. The germline V gene encodes CDR1 MDHEN and CDR2 SYDVKM.

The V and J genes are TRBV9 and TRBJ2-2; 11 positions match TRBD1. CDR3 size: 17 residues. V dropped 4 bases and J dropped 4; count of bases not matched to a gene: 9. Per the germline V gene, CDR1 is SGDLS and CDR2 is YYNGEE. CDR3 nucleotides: TGTGCCAGCAGCCTCAGGACAGGGGGCGAGGGCACCGGGGAGCTGTTTTTT. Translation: CASSLRTGGEGTGELFF.

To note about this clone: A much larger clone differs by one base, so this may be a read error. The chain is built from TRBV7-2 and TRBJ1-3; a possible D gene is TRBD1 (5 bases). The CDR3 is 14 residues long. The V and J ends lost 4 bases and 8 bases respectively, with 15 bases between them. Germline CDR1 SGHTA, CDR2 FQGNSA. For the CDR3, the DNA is TGTGCCAGCAGCTCCGGACGGATACAGGACACCATATATTTT. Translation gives CASSSGRIQDTIYF.

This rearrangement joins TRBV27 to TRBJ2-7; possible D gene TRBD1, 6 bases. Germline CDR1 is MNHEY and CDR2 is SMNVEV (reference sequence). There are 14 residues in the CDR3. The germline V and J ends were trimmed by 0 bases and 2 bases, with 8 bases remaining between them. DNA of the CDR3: TGTGCCAGCAGTTTATCCAGGGGCCCCTACGAGCAGTACTTC. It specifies CASSLSRGPYEQYF.

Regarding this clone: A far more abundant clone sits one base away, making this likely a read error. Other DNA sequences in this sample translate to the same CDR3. CDR3 region: CASSYPHGGSYNEQFF. As DNA, the CDR3 is TGTGCCAGCAGTTACCCCCACGGAGGTTCCTACAATGAGCAGTTCTTC. The chain links TRBV28 to TRBJ2-1; D is possibly TRBD2 (5 bases). CDR3 length equals 16 residues. Germline CDR1 reads MDHEN; CDR2 reads SYDVKM. Trimming removed 4 bases at V and 1 base at J, with 14 bases between.